One sample yielded the 11 T cell receptor beta chains listed below, sequenced in a study of blood T cells in healthy people across ages. A J-beta primer mix and a sample-barcoded 5' primer were used in a second PCR of roughly 7 to 12 cycles. Each CDR3 protein is one row after TCRdb ran MiXCR on the 5' RACE reads. The data show 1.5 million to 2 million distinct CDR3 sequences, roughly 32% seen once. Material for sequencing was blood. The origin of the receptors is a woman aged 30 to 39 in good health.

In this sample, this clonotype turned up a few times. This rearrangement joins TRBV4-1 to TRBJ1-2; D remains unclear. V lost 0 bases, J lost 3 bases, and 11 bases lay in between. The germline gives CDR1 MGHRA, CDR2 YSYEKL. The CDR3 runs to 15 residues. The CDR3 region is CASSQEGGFDYGYTF. The CDR3 bases are TGCGCCAGCAGCCAAGAGGGAGGGTTCGACTATGGCTACACCTTC.

V and J are TRBV10-3 and TRBJ2-3; D uncertain. V was trimmed by 3 bases and J by 4 bases, leaving 5 bases between them. The CDR3 length is 12 residues. The germline V gene encodes CDR1 ENHRY and CDR2 SYGVKD. CDR3 protein: CAISELSDTQYF. CDR3 nucleotides: TGTGCCATCAGTGAACTCTCAGATACGCAGTATTTT.

This clonotype was seen more than once but under ten times. The chain couples TRBV28 to TRBJ2-4, with 10 nucleotides matching TRBD2. The junction had 12 bases not matched to a gene; V was cut back by 5 bases and J by 5 bases. The CDR3 contains 17 residues. Germline V lookup: CDR1 MDHEN, CDR2 SYDVKM. The chain's CDR3 is CASSLSLLAGGQNIQYF. DNA of the CDR3: TGTGCCAGCAGTCTCTCCCTTTTAGCGGGAGGTCAAAACATTCAGTACTTC. The variable domain in full, completed from reference TRBV28 and TRBJ2-4, reads DVKVTQSSRYLVKRTGEKVFLECVQDMDHENMFWYRQDPGLGLRLIYFSYDVKMKEKGDIPEGYSVSREKKERFSLILESASTNQTSMYLCASSLSLLAGGQNIQYFGAGTRLSVL.

This clonotype occurred once. The gene calls are TRBV3-1 and TRBJ1-2, with D tentatively TRBD1 (5 bases). This CDR3 has 15 amino acids. V was clipped by 0 bases and J by 4 bases, with 12 bases between them. Germline lookup yields CDR1 LGHDT and CDR2 YNNKEL (reference sequence). DNA for the CDR3: TGTGCCAGCAGCCAAGAGCACAGGTCCTTCTATGGCTACACCTTC. The encoded protein is CASSQEHRSFYGYTF. Full variable domain (missing parts from reference TRBV3-1 and TRBJ1-2): DTAVSQTPKYLVTQMGNDKSIKCEQNLGHDTMYWYKQDSKKFLKIMFSYNNKELIINETVPNRFSPKSPDKAHLNLHINSLELGDSAVYFCASSQEHRSFYGYTFGSGTRLTVV.

This clonotype was observed at least ten times. This chain uses TRBV27 with TRBJ2-5, with a tentative D call TRBD2 (6 bases). The length of the CDR3 is 13 residues. V lost 6 bases, J lost 1 base, and 9 bases lay in between. CDR1 MNHEY and CDR2 SMNVEV come from the germline V gene (reference sequence). The CDR3 DNA follows: TGTGCCAGCAGGGAGGGCGTCCAAGAGACCCAGTACTTC. Protein: CASREGVQETQYF.

This clonotype was counted many times. The CDR3 reads CAISESAVRETQYF. The DNA of the CDR3 is TGTGCCATCAGTGAGTCCGCGGTCCGGGAGACCCAGTACTTC. The chain couples TRBV10-3 to TRBJ2-5; D unclear. Trimming cost V 0 bases and J 5 bases, with 10 bases left between them. This CDR3 has 14 amino acids. Germline V gives CDR1 ENHRY, CDR2 SYGVKD.

This sequence joins TRBV7-2 and TRBJ2-1; the match to TRBD2 covers 10 bases. Trimming cost V 0 bases and J 9 bases; bases outside gene matches: 5. This CDR3 is built from 15 residues. Germline V gene lookup returns CDR1 SGHTA and CDR2 FQGNSA. The CDR3 loop reads CASSLATSGRTEQFF. The CDR3, as DNA: TGTGCCAGCAGCTTAGCGACTAGCGGGCGTACTGAGCAGTTCTTC.

The genes are TRBV20-1 and TRBJ2-7; no clear D gene. The CDR3 loop spans 14 amino acids. V lost 0 bases and J lost 0, with 9 bases in between. Germline V gene lookup returns CDR1 DFQATT and CDR2 SNEGSKA (reference sequence). Here the CDR3 DNA reads TGCAGTGCTAGAGAGATGGGGAACTCCTACGAGCAGTACTTC. Amino acid sequence: CSAREMGNSYEQYF.

The chain uses TRBV28 and TRBJ2-6; D unresolved. Looked up from germline, CDR1 is MDHEN and CDR2 is SYDVKM. This CDR3 contains 16 residues. V was shortened by 6 bases and J by 1 base, with 13 bases between the two germline ends. This CDR3 reads CASSLGIGSGANVLTF. As DNA, the CDR3 is TGTGCCAGCAGCCTGGGGATCGGATCTGGGGCCAACGTCCTGACTTTC.

This chain joins TRBV11-3 and TRBJ2-3; TRBD2 matches 8 bases. The germline V gene has CDR1 SGHNT and CDR2 YENEEA. V dropped 1 base and J dropped 4; count of bases not matched to a gene: 7. This CDR3 comprises 16 residues. The CDR3 is CASSLGSLAGPDTQYF. In nucleotides, the CDR3 is TGTGCCAGCAGCTTAGGCAGTCTAGCGGGTCCAGATACGCAGTATTTT.

The chain combines TRBV29-1 with TRBJ2-2; D is possibly TRBD1 (6 bases). Between the trimmed V and J ends, which lost 4 bases and 4 bases, there was a span of 13 bases. CDR1 and CDR2 (germline): SQVTM, ANQGSEA. CDR3 length: 14 amino acids. Here the CDR3 reads CSVAVGASTGELFF. Written as DNA, the CDR3 is TGCAGCGTTGCCGTGGGGGCAAGCACCGGGGAGCTGTTTTTT.